This TCR beta chain is drawn from a study of blood T cell repertoires in COVID-19. Study at large: The United States, Italy and Spain provided the acute and convalescent COVID-19 samples. From T cells, B-cell-depleted T cells, or PBMCs came the material, which was cDNA or gDNA.

Between the trimmed V and J ends, which lost 0 bases and 5 bases, there was a span of 14 bases. The V gene's germline CDR1 is SGDLS and CDR2 YYNGEE. This CDR3 has 16 amino acids. As handled by the study authors: Nucleated cell number was recorded as an estimate derived from reference gene primer amplification. Only in-frame clones appear in the TCRdb table, and some are missing; sequencing was by immunoSEQ multiplex PCR. V, J and clone size reflect that table, while D and trimming were determined from the DNA. The sample contains about 56,000 clones, 89% of which appear only once. The chain employs TRBV9 and TRBJ2-2; D is possibly TRBD2 (6 bases). Sequencing used peripheral blood. The TCR sequence derives from an older woman with COVID-19, enrolled during active disease. The CDR3 sequence is CASSVDGGAGTGELFF. The CDR3 region has the DNA TGTGCCAGCAGCGTAGACGGCGGGGCTGGTACCGGGGAGCTGTTTTTT.